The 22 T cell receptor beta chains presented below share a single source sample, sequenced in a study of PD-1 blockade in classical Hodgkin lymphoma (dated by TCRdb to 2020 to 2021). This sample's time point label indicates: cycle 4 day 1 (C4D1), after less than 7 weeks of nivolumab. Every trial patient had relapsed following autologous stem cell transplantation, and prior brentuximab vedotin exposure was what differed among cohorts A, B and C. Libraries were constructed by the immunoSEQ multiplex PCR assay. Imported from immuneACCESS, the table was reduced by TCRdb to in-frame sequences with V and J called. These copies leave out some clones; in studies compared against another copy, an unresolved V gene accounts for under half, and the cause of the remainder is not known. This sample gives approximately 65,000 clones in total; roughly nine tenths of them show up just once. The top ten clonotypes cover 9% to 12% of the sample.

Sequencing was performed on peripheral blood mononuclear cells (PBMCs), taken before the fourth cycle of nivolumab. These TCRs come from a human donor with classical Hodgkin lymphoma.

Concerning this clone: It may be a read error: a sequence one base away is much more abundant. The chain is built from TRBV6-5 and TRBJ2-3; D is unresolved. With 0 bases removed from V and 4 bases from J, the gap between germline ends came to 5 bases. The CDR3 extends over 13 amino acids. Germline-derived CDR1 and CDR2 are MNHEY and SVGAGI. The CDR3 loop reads CASSYSKADTQYF. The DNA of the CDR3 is TGTGCCAGCAGTTACTCGAAGGCAGATACGCAGTATTTT.

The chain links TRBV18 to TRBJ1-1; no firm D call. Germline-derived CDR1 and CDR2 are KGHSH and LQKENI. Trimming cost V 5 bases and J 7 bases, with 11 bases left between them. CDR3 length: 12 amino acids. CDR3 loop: CASSVRTSEAFF. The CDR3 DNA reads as TGTGCCAGCTCAGTCCGTACTAGTGAAGCTTTCTTT.

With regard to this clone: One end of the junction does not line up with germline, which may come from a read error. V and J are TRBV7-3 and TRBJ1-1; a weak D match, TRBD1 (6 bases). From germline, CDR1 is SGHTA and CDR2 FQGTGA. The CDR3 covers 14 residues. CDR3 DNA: TGTGCCAGCAGCCGGGGACACGCGAACTCTGAAGCTTTCTTT. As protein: CASSRGHANSEAFF.

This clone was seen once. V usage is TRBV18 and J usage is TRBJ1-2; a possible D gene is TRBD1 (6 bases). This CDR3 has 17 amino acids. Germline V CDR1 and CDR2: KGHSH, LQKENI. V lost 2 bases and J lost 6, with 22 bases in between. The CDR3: CASSPIGQILSRDGYTF. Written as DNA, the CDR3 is TGTGCCAGCTCACCAATTGGACAGATCCTATCAAGAGATGGCTACACCTTC.

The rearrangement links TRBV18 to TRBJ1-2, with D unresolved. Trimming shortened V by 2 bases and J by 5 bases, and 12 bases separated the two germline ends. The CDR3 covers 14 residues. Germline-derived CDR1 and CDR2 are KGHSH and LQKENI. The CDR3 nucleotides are TGTGCCAGCTCACCAGTGCAGAAGCTATATGGCTACACCTTC. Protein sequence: CASSPVQKLYGYTF.

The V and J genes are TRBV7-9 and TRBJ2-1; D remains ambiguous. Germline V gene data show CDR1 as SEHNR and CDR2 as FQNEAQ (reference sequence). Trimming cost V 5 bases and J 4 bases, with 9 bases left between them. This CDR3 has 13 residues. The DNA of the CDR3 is TGTGCCAGCAGCCGCCGTTCGTACAATGAGCAGTTCTTC. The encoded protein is CASSRRSYNEQFF.

CDR3 sequence: CASRIGETQYF. The CDR3 coding sequence is TGTGCCAGTAGGATCGGGGAGACCCAGTACTTC. The chain couples TRBV2 to TRBJ2-5; D gene unclear. Trimming cost V 9 bases and J 5 bases, with 10 bases left between them. CDR3 size: 11 residues. CDR1 is SNHLY and CDR2 is FYNNEI in the germline V gene.

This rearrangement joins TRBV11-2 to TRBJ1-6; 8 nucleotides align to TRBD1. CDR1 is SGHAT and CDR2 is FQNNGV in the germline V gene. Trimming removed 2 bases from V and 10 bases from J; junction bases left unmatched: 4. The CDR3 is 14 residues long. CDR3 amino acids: CASSLQGAGSPLHF. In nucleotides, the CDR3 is TGTGCCAGCAGCTTACAGGGGGCTGGCTCACCCCTCCACTTT.

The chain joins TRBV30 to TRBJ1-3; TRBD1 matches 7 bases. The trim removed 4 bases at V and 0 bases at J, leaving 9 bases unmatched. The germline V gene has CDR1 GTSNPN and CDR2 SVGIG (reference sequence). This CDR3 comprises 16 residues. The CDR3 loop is CAWKRDSRYSGNTIYF. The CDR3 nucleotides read TGTGCCTGGAAACGGGACAGCCGATACTCTGGAAACACCATATATTTT.

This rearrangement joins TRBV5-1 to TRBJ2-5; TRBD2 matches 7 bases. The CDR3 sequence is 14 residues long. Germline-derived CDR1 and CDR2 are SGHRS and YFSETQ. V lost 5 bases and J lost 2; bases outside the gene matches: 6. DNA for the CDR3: TGCGCCAGCAGTCAGCGGGGATTTCAAGAGACCCAGTACTTC. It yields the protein CASSQRGFQETQYF.

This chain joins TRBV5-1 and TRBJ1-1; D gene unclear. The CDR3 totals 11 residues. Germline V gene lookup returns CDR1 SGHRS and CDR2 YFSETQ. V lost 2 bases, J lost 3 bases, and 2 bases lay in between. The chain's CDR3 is CASSLDTEAFF. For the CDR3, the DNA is TGCGCCAGCAGCTTAGACACTGAAGCTTTCTTT.

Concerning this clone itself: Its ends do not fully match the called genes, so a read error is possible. CDR3 sequence: CASSPNRDYYNEQFF. CDR3 coding DNA: TGTGCTAGCAGCCCGAACCGGGACTATTACAATGAGCAGTTCTTC. The V gene is TRBV7-7, the J gene TRBJ2-1, with 7 bases matching TRBD2. CDR3 length: 15 amino acids. Germline V CDR1 and CDR2: SSHAT, FNYEAQ (reference sequence).

CDR3 DNA sequence: TGTGCCTGGAGGGAAGGACACCACGCCAATCAGCCCCAGCATTTT. Its protein is CAWREGHHANQPQHF. This rearrangement joins TRBV30 to TRBJ1-5; possibly TRBD1 for D (5 bases). V was shortened by 3 bases and J by 3 bases, with 15 bases between the two germline ends. This CDR3 comprises 15 residues. Germline V gene data show CDR1 as GTSNPN and CDR2 as SVGIG (reference sequence).

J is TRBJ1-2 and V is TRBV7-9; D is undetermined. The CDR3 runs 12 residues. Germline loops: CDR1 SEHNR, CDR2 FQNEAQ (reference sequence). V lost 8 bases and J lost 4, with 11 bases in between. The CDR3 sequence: CASGGAIYGYTF. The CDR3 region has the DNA TGTGCCAGCGGCGGAGCTATCTATGGCTACACCTTC.

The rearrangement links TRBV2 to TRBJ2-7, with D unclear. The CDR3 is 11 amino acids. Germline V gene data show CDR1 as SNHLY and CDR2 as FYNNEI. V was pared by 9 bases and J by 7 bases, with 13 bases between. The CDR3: CARGLLSEQYF. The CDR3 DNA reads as TGTGCCAGGGGTCTATTAAGTGAGCAGTACTTC.

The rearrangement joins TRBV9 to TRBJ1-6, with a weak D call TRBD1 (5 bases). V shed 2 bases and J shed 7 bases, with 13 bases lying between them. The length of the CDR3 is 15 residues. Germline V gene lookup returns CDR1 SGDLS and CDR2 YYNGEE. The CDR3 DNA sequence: TGTGCCAGCAGCGTTTCGGGGAAGGGGAATTCACCCCTCCACTTT. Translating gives CASSVSGKGNSPLHF.

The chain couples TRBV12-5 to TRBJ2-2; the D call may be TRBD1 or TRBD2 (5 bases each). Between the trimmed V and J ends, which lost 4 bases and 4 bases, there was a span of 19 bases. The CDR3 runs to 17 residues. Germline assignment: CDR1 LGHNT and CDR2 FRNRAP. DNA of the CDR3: TGTGCTAGTGGTTCCACTTTGAGGGGCGGTGGCACCGGGGAGCTGTTTTTT. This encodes CASGSTLRGGGTGELFF.

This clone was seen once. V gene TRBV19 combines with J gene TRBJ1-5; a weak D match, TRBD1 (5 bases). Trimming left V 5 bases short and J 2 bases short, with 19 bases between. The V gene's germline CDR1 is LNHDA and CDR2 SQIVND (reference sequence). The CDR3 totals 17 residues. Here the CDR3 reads CASSSPEDTYGNQPQHF. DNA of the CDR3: TGTGCCAGTAGTTCACCAGAGGACACCTATGGCAATCAGCCCCAGCATTTT.

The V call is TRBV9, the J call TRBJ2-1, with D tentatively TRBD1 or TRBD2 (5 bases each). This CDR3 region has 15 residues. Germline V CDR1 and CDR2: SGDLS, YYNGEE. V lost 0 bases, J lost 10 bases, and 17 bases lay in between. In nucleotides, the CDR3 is TGTGCCAGCAGCGTAGGTACCGGGGCCGCGGAGGAGCAGTTCTTC. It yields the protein CASSVGTGAAEEQFF.

The CDR3 nucleotides are TGTGCTAGTGGGGACAGCCCCTATGGCTACACCTTC. Translated, it gives CASGDSPYGYTF. J is TRBJ1-2 and V is TRBV12-5, with D possibly being TRBD1 (6 bases). CDR1 is LGHNT, CDR2 FRNRAP, per germline. This CDR3 spans 12 amino acids. With 6 bases removed from V and 4 bases from J, the gap between germline ends came to 9 bases.

DNA of the CDR3: TGTGCCAGCCTACGGGCCACCCCCAGCGCCTATAATTCACCCCTCCACTTT. This translates into CASLRATPSAYNSPLHF. This rearrangement joins TRBV5-8 to TRBJ1-6; D ambiguous. Germline V CDR1 and CDR2: SGHTS, YDEGEE. V lost 7 bases and J lost 2, with 19 bases in between. The length of the CDR3 is 17 residues.

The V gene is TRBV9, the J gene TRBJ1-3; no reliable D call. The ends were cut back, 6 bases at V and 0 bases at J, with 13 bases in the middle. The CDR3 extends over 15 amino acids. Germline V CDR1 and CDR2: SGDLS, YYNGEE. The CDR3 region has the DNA TGTGCCAGCACCCCGTGGGGAGTCTCTGGAAACACCATATATTTT. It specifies CASTPWGVSGNTIYF.